These 30 T cell receptor beta chains were sequenced from one sample in a study of regulatory T cells in long-lasting Graves disease. Sequencing libraries for TCR beta were prepared with iRepertoire HTBI primers and Arm-PCR of CDR3 regions. TCRdb processed the multiplex PCR reads anew with MiXCR; each CDR3 protein has one entry. The table shows roughly 510,000 distinct CDR3 sequences, with 15% to 20% occurring only once. Time point meaning: newly diagnosed GD, antithyroid drugs for less than 3 months. TCR sequences were obtained from RNA taken from PBMCs. Another study also made use of these data, one on T cells in Graves' hyperthyroidism and ophthalmopathy.

This material consisted of peripheral blood mononuclear cells (PBMCs), taken at new diagnosis, from a patient treated with antithyroid drugs. The source of these receptors is a man aged 18 to 35 with Graves disease.

The V gene is TRBV27, the J gene TRBJ2-7; D unclear. This CDR3 comprises 14 residues. V was pared by 7 bases and J by 1 base, with 14 bases between. Germline lookup yields CDR1 MNHEY and CDR2 SMNVEV (reference sequence). CDR3 DNA sequence: TGTGCCAGCACCGACCTCTCCAGATCCTACGAGCAGTACTTC. Protein: CASTDLSRSYEQYF.

This clonotype has more than one count but fewer than ten. Mismatch with germline at one junction end may stem from a read error. This chain links TRBV3-1 with TRBJ1-1; no clear D. CDR1 and CDR2 from the germline V gene are LGHDT and YNNKEL (reference sequence). The CDR3 has 13 residues. The CDR3 loop reads CASSFYENTEALF. The DNA of the CDR3 is TGTGCCAGCAGCTTTTACGAGAACACTGAAGCTCTCTTT.

This clonotype was counted only a few times. This chain uses TRBV6-2 or TRBV6-3 with TRBJ1-1; 8 bases agree with TRBD1. V shed 7 bases and J 0 bases; nucleotides not matched to a gene: 7. The CDR3 has 15 amino acids. Germline CDR1 MNHEY, CDR2 SVGEGT. Here the CDR3 reads CASTLGQGLNTEAFF. For the CDR3, the DNA is TGTGCCAGCACCCTTGGACAGGGCTTGAACACTGAAGCTTTCTTT.

CDR3 loop: CASSILQPGASGRNEQYF. The CDR3 DNA follows: TGTGCCAGTAGTATACTGCAGCCTGGGGCTAGCGGGAGGAACGAGCAGTACTTC. The genes are TRBV19 and TRBJ2-7; 11 bases map to TRBD2. V lost 2 bases and J lost 5; bases outside the gene matches: 14. The CDR3 totals 18 residues. Per the germline V gene, CDR1 is LNHDA and CDR2 is SQIVND (reference sequence).

This clonotype has ten or more counts. The rearrangement links TRBV12-3 or TRBV12-4 to TRBJ1-2; D is possibly TRBD1 (5 bases). The CDR3 consists of 15 residues. Trimming cost V 5 bases and J 8 bases, with 21 bases left between them. The CDR3 here is CASSTSTVSKQGYTF. The DNA of the CDR3 is TGTGCCAGCAGTACCTCGACAGTCAGCAAACAGGGCTACACCTTC.

This clonotype was recorded a few times. The chain employs TRBV27 and TRBJ2-7; D is ambiguous. Germline CDR1 and CDR2: MNHEY and SMNVEV (reference sequence). The CDR3 loop spans 18 amino acids. V was clipped by 2 bases and J by 5 bases, with 25 bases between them. The CDR3 sequence: CASSLVSTTGPIEDEQYF. In DNA, the CDR3 is TGTGCCAGCAGTTTAGTCTCCACGACCGGGCCCATCGAGGACGAGCAGTACTTC.

This chain connects TRBV12-3 or TRBV12-4 to TRBJ2-3, with D perhaps being TRBD1 or TRBD2 (5 bases each). This CDR3 comprises 16 residues. Between the trimmed V and J ends, which lost 3 bases and 0 bases, there was a span of 13 bases. CDR3 protein: CASSLVGTPSTDTQYF. The DNA of the CDR3 is TGTGCCAGCAGTTTGGTAGGGACCCCTAGCACAGATACGCAGTATTTT.

There are a few counts of this clonotype. This chain links TRBV20-1 with TRBJ2-7, with D maybe TRBD1 (7 bases). The CDR3 has 16 amino acids. V lost 3 bases and J 4 bases, leaving 22 bases between the germline ends. Germline V lookup: CDR1 DFQATT, CDR2 SNEGSKA (reference sequence). The CDR3 DNA reads TGCAGTGCTAGCCGGAGGGGGCAGCCCCACCTATACGAGCAGTACTTC. It specifies CSASRRGQPHLYEQYF.

This clonotype was picked up a small number of times. V usage is TRBV13 and J usage is TRBJ2-7; TRBD2 matches 8 bases. There are 16 residues in the CDR3. CDR1 is PRHDT, CDR2 FYEKMQ, per germline (reference sequence). V lost 5 bases, J lost 1 base, and 10 bases stayed unmatched. CDR3 DNA: TGTGCCAGCAGCCCCACCTCGGGGGGGCCGTCCTACGAGCAGTACTTC. Protein sequence: CASSPTSGGPSYEQYF.

This clonotype was recorded many times. V is TRBV2 and J is TRBJ2-7; TRBD1 matches 10 bases. The CDR3 has 14 residues. Unmatched junction bases numbered 7, after V lost 5 bases and J lost 6 bases. From germline, CDR1 is SNHLY and CDR2 FYNNEI. The CDR3 DNA reads as TGTGCCAGCAGTCGTCGACAGGGGGCGATCGAGCAGTACTTC. Translated, it gives CASSRRQGAIEQYF. The variable domain in full, completed from reference TRBV2 and TRBJ2-7, reads EPEVTQTPSHQVTQMGQEVILRCVPISNHLYFYWYRQILGQKVEFLVSFYNNEISEKSEIFDDQFSVERPDGSNFTLKIRSTKLEDSAMYFCASSRRQGAIEQYFGPGTRLTVT.

The gene calls are TRBV20-1 and TRBJ1-2, with 7 nucleotides matching TRBD1. After removal of 0 bases from V and 7 bases from J, the junction contained 11 bases not matched to a gene. The germline gives CDR1 DFQATT, CDR2 SNEGSKA (reference sequence). This CDR3 comprises 15 residues. The CDR3 sequence is CSARETTGHRGGYTF. CDR3 nucleotides: TGCAGTGCTAGAGAGACGACAGGGCATCGAGGTGGCTACACCTTC.

V and J are TRBV6-1 and TRBJ1-1; D remains ambiguous. In germline, CDR1 is MNHNS, CDR2 SASEGT. The CDR3 sequence is 15 residues long. Trimming cost V 5 bases and J 6 bases, with 19 bases left between them. This chain's CDR3 is CASSPARTSRPEAFF. The DNA of the CDR3 is TGTGCCAGCAGTCCAGCCCGTACCTCTCGACCTGAAGCTTTCTTT.

A few counts support this clonotype. The J gene is TRBJ2-2, the V gene TRBV5-1; the D is unclear. CDR3 length: 13 amino acids. Per germline, CDR1 SGHRS and CDR2 YFSETQ. The ends were cut back, 0 bases at V and 6 bases at J, with 6 bases in the middle. The CDR3 nucleotides are TGCGCCAGCAGCTTGGAGGTAGCCGGGGAGCTGTTTTTT. It specifies CASSLEVAGELFF.

This clonotype was observed many times. V gene TRBV20-1 combines with J gene TRBJ2-7; 8 bases line up with TRBD1. The germline gives CDR1 DFQATT, CDR2 SNEGSKA (reference sequence). The CDR3 consists of 13 residues. Trimming took 5 bases from V and 6 from J; bases not matched to a gene: 9. This CDR3 reads CSADRGGEGEQYF. CDR3 bases: TGCAGTGCTGACAGGGGCGGAGAAGGCGAGCAGTACTTC.

The rearrangement uses TRBV28 and TRBJ1-6; D not resolved. Between the trimmed V and J ends, which lost 8 bases and 13 bases, there was a span of 21 bases. Looked up from germline, CDR1 is MDHEN and CDR2 is SYDVKM. The CDR3 consists of 14 residues. CDR3 DNA sequence: TGTGCCAGCGTCTCCTCAGGTTATATCATCCCCCTCCACTTT. It yields the protein CASVSSGYIIPLHF.

This clonotype appeared a few times. The gene calls are TRBV9 and TRBJ2-7; D may be TRBD1 or TRBD2 (5 bases each). Germline assignment: CDR1 SGDLS and CDR2 YYNGEE. This CDR3 has 14 residues. V lost 0 bases and J lost 7, with 14 bases in between. CDR3 sequence reads: CASSVGGTSFEQYF. The CDR3 nucleotides read TGTGCCAGCAGCGTAGGGGGGACCAGTTTTGAGCAGTACTTC.

This clonotype has only a few counts. This sequence joins TRBV30 and TRBJ2-3, with 8 bases lining up with TRBD2. With V trimmed by 2 bases and J by 4 bases, 5 bases remained unmatched. Germline CDR1 reads GTSNPN; CDR2 reads SVGIG (reference sequence). The CDR3 covers 14 residues. CDR3 nucleotide sequence: TGTGCCTGGAGTCGCGGGGGGACGGCAGATACGCAGTATTTT. Protein product: CAWSRGGTADTQYF.

The gene calls are TRBV9 and TRBJ2-3; 12 bases are a match to TRBD2. The germline V gene has CDR1 SGDLS and CDR2 YYNGEE. This CDR3 spans 16 amino acids. With 8 bases clipped from V and 3 bases from J, the junction kept 10 bases outside the gene matches. The DNA for the CDR3 is TGTGCCAGTGGGTCTAGCGGGAGGGCCGGTACAGATACGCAGTATTTT. This sequence encodes CASGSSGRAGTDTQYF.

This rearrangement joins TRBV18 to TRBJ2-1, with 9 bases identical to TRBD2. The germline CDR1 and CDR2 sequences are KGHSH and LQKENI. The CDR3 length is 15 residues. V was clipped by 3 bases and J by 6 bases; unmatched bases: 6. CDR3 protein: CASSPPGLARNEQFF. CDR3 DNA: TGTGCCAGCTCACCGCCGGGACTAGCACGCAATGAGCAGTTCTTC.

Details on this clonotype: Being one base from a much bigger clone, this may be a read error. This chain connects TRBV7-9 to TRBJ1-4; D is unresolved. The germline V gene encodes CDR1 SEHNR and CDR2 FQNEAQ (reference sequence). This CDR3 is built from 18 residues. Deletions cut 4 bases from V and 0 bases from J, with 18 bases between. For the CDR3, the DNA is TGTGCCAGCAGCTCCCCGGAGGTGGCAGTTACAACTAATGAAAAACTGTTTTTT. It encodes CASSSPEVAVTTNEKLFF.

V and J are TRBV27 and TRBJ2-7, with TRBD1 identical over 7 bases. Germline V gives CDR1 MNHEY, CDR2 SMNVEV (reference sequence). V trimming: 3 bases; J trimming: 2 bases; junction bases outside the gene matches: 10. The CDR3 has 16 residues. The CDR3 DNA follows: TGTGCCAGCAGTTTCGGGACAGCCGCGGGCGCCTACGAGCAGTACTTC. As protein: CASSFGTAAGAYEQYF.

This clonotype was counted many times. V gene TRBV12-5 combines with J gene TRBJ2-1; D uncertain. Germline CDR1 reads LGHNT; CDR2 reads FRNRAP. Trimming shortened V by 5 bases and J by 10 bases, and 9 bases separated the two germline ends. The CDR3 sequence is 11 residues long. CDR3 loop: CASGTWYEQFF. DNA for the CDR3: TGTGCTAGTGGTACTTGGTACGAGCAGTTCTTC. Supplemented by reference TRBV12-5 and TRBJ2-1, the full variable domain reads DARVTQTPRHKVTEMGQEVTMRCQPILGHNTVFWYRQTMMQGLELLAYFRNRAPLDDSGMPKDRFSAEMPDATLATLKIQPSEPRDSAVYFCASGTWYEQFFGPGTRLTVL.

The chain has TRBV27 and TRBJ1-6, with D possibly being TRBD1 (6 bases). This CDR3 is built from 17 residues. The V gene lost 6 bases and the J gene lost 4 bases, with 19 bases spanning the gap. Per the germline V gene, CDR1 is MNHEY and CDR2 is SMNVEV (reference sequence). CDR3 bases: TGTGCCAGCAGCGTAGATCCCGGGACACCTTATAATTCACCCCTCCACTTT. Its protein product is CASSVDPGTPYNSPLHF.

This clonotype was recorded many times. The V and J genes are TRBV28 and TRBJ2-3; D might be TRBD1 (6 bases). Matching the DNA end better, TRBJ2-5 makes the J call doubtful. This CDR3 is built from 14 residues. Germline CDR1 MDHEN, CDR2 SYDVKM. The CDR3 here is CASGFLGTIGTQYF. In DNA, the CDR3 is TGTGCCAGCGGATTCCTAGGGACAATCGGGACCCAGTACTTC.

In the case of this clonotype: A read error is likely here: a far larger clone is one base away. The conserved closing phenylalanine or tryptophan is absent in this CDR3, likely reflecting a read error. The DNA is omitted, as the CDR3 cannot be located on it reliably, and the CDR3 follows TCRdb's listing. The rearrangement uses TRBV28 and TRBJ2-3; TRBD1, as called in the table, went unchecked against the DNA. Germline values: CDR1 MDHEN, CDR2 SYDVKM. The CDR3 is 15 amino acids in total, end residues counted. The CDR3 is CASSSGTTLSYEQYL.

This clonotype appeared a few times. The chain recombines TRBV4-1 with TRBJ1-1; TRBD1 is a possible D gene (6 bases). V dropped 6 bases and J dropped 4 bases, with 18 bases sitting between them. This CDR3 is built from 15 residues. Germline V gene data show CDR1 as MGHRA and CDR2 as YSYEKL. CDR3 region: CASSSRRTDGTEAFF. CDR3 nucleotides: TGCGCCAGCAGTTCAAGGAGGACAGATGGCACTGAAGCTTTCTTT.

This clonotype has just a few counts. The V and J genes are TRBV19 and TRBJ2-7; D is unresolved. CDR3 length: 14 amino acids. Germline loops: CDR1 LNHDA, CDR2 SQIVND (reference sequence). Trimming pared 7 bases from V and 1 base from J, leaving 14 bases between. Here the CDR3 reads CASKGRPESYEQYF. The CDR3 bases are TGTGCCAGTAAGGGCCGGCCAGAGTCCTACGAGCAGTACTTC.

This clonotype was counted a few times. This chain connects TRBV28 to TRBJ1-4; TRBD1 agrees at 8 bases. The CDR3 contains 16 residues. J gave up 4 bases and V 5 bases, and 9 bases lay outside the gene matches. Germline lookup yields CDR1 MDHEN and CDR2 SYDVKM. Written as DNA, the CDR3 is TGTGCCAGCAGTCCGCCCTCAGGGGGCCTTAATGAAAAACTGTTTTTT. Protein: CASSPPSGGLNEKLFF. Looking up the rest from reference TRBV28 and TRBJ1-4 gives the full variable domain: DVKVTQSSRYLVKRTGEKVFLECVQDMDHENMFWYRQDPGLGLRLIYFSYDVKMKEKGDIPEGYSVSREKKERFSLILESASTNQTSMYLCASSPPSGGLNEKLFFGSGTQLSVL.

This clonotype was observed once. The J gene is TRBJ1-4, the V gene TRBV27; D not certain. This CDR3 spans 12 amino acids. Germline V gives CDR1 MNHEY, CDR2 SMNVEV (reference sequence). V was cut by 4 bases and J by 8 bases, with 8 bases left in between. The CDR3: CASSSRVEKLFF. In DNA form, the CDR3 reads TGTGCCAGCAGTTCCCGTGTAGAAAAACTGTTTTTT.

This clonotype was seen many times. The chain combines TRBV7-2 with TRBJ2-3, with unresolved D. The CDR3 runs 15 residues. The ends were cut back, 0 bases at V and 0 bases at J, with 7 bases in the middle. Germline V gene sequence: CDR1 SGHTA, CDR2 FQGNSA. CDR3 coding DNA: TGTGCCAGCAGCTTAGCTTACACCAGCACAGATACGCAGTATTTT. Translation gives CASSLAYTSTDTQYF.